The clone carrying this T cell receptor beta chain has a count of ten or more. Its antigen is undetermined. Per the germline V gene, CDR1 is SGHNT and CDR2 is YENEEA. The CDR3 length is 16 residues. V shed 1 base and J 0 bases; nucleotides not matched to a gene: 3. This entry belongs to a study of breast tumors, draining lymph nodes, adjacent tissues. Each CDR3 protein is one row after TCRdb ran MiXCR on the multiplex PCR reads. The sample carries approximately 130,000 distinct CDR3 sequences, 21% recorded once. Study-wide findings and caveats: Data only fit, rather than demonstrated, lymph node origin of most tumor T cells. Luminal-like breast cancer showed significantly greater tumor-nontumor repertoire similarity than basal-like breast cancer did. Compared with lymph nodes, tumors were less diverse; compared with nontumor tissue, more.

Axillary draining lymph nodes of breast cancer patients supplied the node samples. This clonotype originated in a female donor with breast cancer. Some clones in this sample may be carry-over from other donors' samples. The chain joins TRBV11-3 to TRBJ2-5; 9 bases match TRBD1. Sequencing was done on a sample of axillary lymph node tissue. In DNA, the CDR3 is TGTGCCAGCAGCTTAGGGGGACAGGGCAACCAAGAGACCCAGTACTTC. Translating gives CASSLGGQGNQETQYF.